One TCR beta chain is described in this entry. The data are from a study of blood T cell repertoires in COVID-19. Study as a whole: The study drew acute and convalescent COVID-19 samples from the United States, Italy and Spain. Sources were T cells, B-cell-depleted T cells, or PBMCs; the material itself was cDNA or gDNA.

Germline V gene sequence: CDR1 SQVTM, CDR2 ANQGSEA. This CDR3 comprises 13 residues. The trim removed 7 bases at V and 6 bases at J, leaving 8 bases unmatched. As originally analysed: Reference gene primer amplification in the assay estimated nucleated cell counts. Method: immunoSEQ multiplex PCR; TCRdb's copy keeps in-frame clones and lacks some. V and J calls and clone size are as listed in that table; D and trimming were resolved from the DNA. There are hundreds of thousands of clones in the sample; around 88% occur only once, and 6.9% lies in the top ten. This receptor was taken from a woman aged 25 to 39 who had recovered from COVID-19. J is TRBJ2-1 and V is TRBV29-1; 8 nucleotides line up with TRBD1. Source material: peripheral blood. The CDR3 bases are TGCAGCGCCGAATGGACAGGGACCAATGAGCAGTTCTTC. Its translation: CSAEWTGTNEQFF.